This is a list of T cell receptor beta chains from one sample in a study of T-cell memory formation after mild COVID-19. TCRdb analysed the 5' RACE reads with MiXCR anew, one entry per CDR3 protein. Here the sample spans a few hundred thousand distinct CDR3 sequences, 15% to 20% being singletons. The specimen sequenced was PBMCs or a T cell subset sorted from them (not recorded which). All receptors come from a man aged 18 to 35 who had mild COVID-19 (a few samples of this study predate the infection). Cell type and time point are not known. The CDR3 runs from the conserved cysteine through the conserved F or W.

TRBV28	TRBJ1-1	CASRHNRGTEAFF
TRBV30	TRBJ1-1	CAWSVQPNTEAFF
TRBV20-1	TRBJ1-4	CSAVRGTEKLFF
TRBV5-1	TRBJ2-3	CASSVSGTGTDTQYF
TRBV19	TRBJ2-3	CASSPRFLGVGPDTQYF
TRBV28	TRBJ2-2	CASSHENTGELFF
TRBV28	TRBJ2-1	CASSPYRLGHNEQFF
TRBV9	TRBJ2-5	CASSSVGQGRGEETQYF
TRBV7-2	TRBJ1-5	CASSLDRGGGNQPQHF
TRBV2	TRBJ1-2	CASRGFGYGYTF
TRBV19	TRBJ1-6	CASTDRGRGYSPLHF
TRBV7-9	TRBJ2-1	CASSTPSGSSYNEQFF
TRBV11-2	TRBJ1-3	CASNLGSGNTIYF
TRBV5-1	TRBJ2-5	CASAARQAYQETQYF
TRBV7-9	TRBJ2-1	CASSLFRVEGEQFF
TRBV3-1	TRBJ2-1	CASSQQTGSHEQFF
TRBV3-1	TRBJ1-1	CASSQKTGLSNTEAFF
TRBV7-2	TRBJ1-5	CASSFDLAGNQPQHF
TRBV19	TRBJ2-7	CASSIEQGFYEQYF
TRBV12-3/TRBV12-4	TRBJ1-2	CASSSRTAVYGYTF
TRBV4-1	TRBJ1-4	CASSHYGSPGEKLFF
TRBV11-2	TRBJ1-1	CASSFPGDTEAFF
TRBV7-9	TRBJ2-7	CASSYSEYEQYF
TRBV19	TRBJ1-5	CAISTSFYQPQHF
TRBV19	TRBJ2-1	CASSIRGQGFNEQFF
TRBV12-3/TRBV12-4	TRBJ2-1	CASSSSRGPRVFF
TRBV7-9	TRBJ1-1	CASITTASVRDTEAFF
TRBV4-2	TRBJ1-1	CASSQEITGSTEAFF
TRBV6-2/TRBV6-3	TRBJ1-2	CASRPTGSSGYTF
TRBV12-3/TRBV12-4	TRBJ1-5	CASSSLGQGDQPQHF
TRBV11-2	TRBJ2-5	CASSSRVRRTQETQYF
TRBV6-2/TRBV6-3	TRBJ2-3	CASSYWSAGRVNTQYF
TRBV9	TRBJ2-3	CASSPRTSGGSGDTQYF
TRBV20-1	TRBJ2-1	CSASNRDRQFF
TRBV29-1	TRBJ2-5	CSGVPSRETQYF
TRBV7-2	TRBJ1-2	CASSTIDRAYGYTF
TRBV9	TRBJ2-1	CASSVGQSEQFF
TRBV6-1	TRBJ1-2	CASNRGPGNYGYTF
TRBV18	TRBJ2-2	CASSRTGTHNTGELFF
TRBV5-5	TRBJ2-1	CASQVEGLTYNEQFF
TRBV29-1	TRBJ2-3	CSVDWGSDTQYF
TRBV6-5	TRBJ1-2	CASSYRRGGGYTF
TRBV5-1	TRBJ2-7	CASSLVPGSSYEQYF
TRBV6-2/TRBV6-3	TRBJ2-1	CASSQRGGGAPQFF
TRBV19	TRBJ1-1	CASRGGQRSDTEAFF
TRBV9	TRBJ2-3	CASSVGDRFTDTQYF
TRBV29-1	TRBJ1-2	CSVEVSRDRGYGYTF
TRBV19	TRBJ2-2	CASRFLETANTGELFF
TRBV6-2/TRBV6-3	TRBJ1-5	CASSYTAQPQHF
TRBV6-6	TRBJ1-1	CASSSNTGSEAFF
TRBV12-3/TRBV12-4	TRBJ2-3	CASTPLRSTDTQYF
TRBV20-1	TRBJ2-3	CSPSILDTQYF
TRBV5-6	TRBJ2-3	CASSLYLTDTQYF
TRBV1	TRBJ2-3	CTSSWPLTTDTQYF
TRBV14	TRBJ2-2	CASTSQGNGELFF